This TCR beta chain was retrieved from a study of CD8 T cells in Susac syndrome. CDR1 SGDLS and CDR2 YYNGEE come from the germline V gene. The V and J ends lost 4 bases and 0 bases respectively, with 23 bases between them. The length of the CDR3 is 20 residues. Concerning this clonotype itself: The antigen is not known.

The sequenced target, TCR beta, came from blood CD8+ and CD4+ T cells. The multiple sclerosis control group was made up of treatment-naive patients with stable or active relapsing-remitting disease. Random-hexamer reverse transcription was applied to about 0.45 to 1 ug RNA. The method of amplification for TCR beta CDR3 was immunoSEQ multiplex PCR, covering 54 Vbeta and 13 Jbeta. Via MiXCR, TCRdb re-called the immunoSEQ multiplex PCR reads, giving one row per CDR3 protein. The sample gives 300,000 or so distinct CDR3 sequences, about 90% of which show up once; roughly 0.064% is in the top ten. Study-wide findings and caveats: The study admitted that it had a relatively small number of individuals in its TCR sequencing and HLA analysis.

The chain combines TRBV9 with TRBJ2-6; D perhaps matches TRBD1 (5 bases). Material: CD4+ T cells from PBMCs. The sequence was obtained from a human donor with multiple sclerosis. The CDR3 DNA reads as TGTGCCAGCAGCCCTATGCGGACACCTGACGCCTACTCTGGGGCCAACGTCCTGACTTTC. Protein: CASSPMRTPDAYSGANVLTF.